This is a list of T cell receptor beta chains from one sample in a study of T-cell reconstitution after alpha-beta-depleted transplantation in children. One entry per CDR3 protein, called by TCRdb with MiXCR from the PCR reads. The profile shows about 500,000 distinct CDR3 sequences, approximately 30% of them singletons. The sequencing here drew on PBMCs from the stem cell graft donor, taken from the stem cell graft. The receptors stem from a human donor who donated a stem cell graft to a child with aplastic anemia. Each CDR3 is given with its conserved first and last residue. A D gene is named only where the DNA matches it firmly. Some rows mark clone size as missing; the rest say once, few, many or name a class of expanded clone.

>TRBJ2-1|TRBV5-1|-|TRBD2
CASSPQTSGRLNEQFF
TGCGCCAGCAGCCCTCAGACTAGCGGGAGGTTAAATGAGCAGTTCTTC
>TRBJ1-1|TRBV15|once|-
CATIWLLPNTEAFF
TGTGCCACCATTTGGCTTCTTCCGAACACTGAAGCTTTCTTT
>TRBJ2-5|TRBV29-1|-|TRBD1
CSHRGQETQYF
TGCAGTCACAGGGGCCAAGAGACCCAGTACTTC
>TRBJ1-4|TRBV5-3|few|-
CASAPPQGSANEKLFF
TGTGCCAGCGCCCCTCCTCAGGGGTCAGCTAATGAAAAACTGTTTTTT
>TRBJ2-1|TRBV3-1|-|TRBD1
CASSLSRGLEIF
TGTGCCAGCAGCCTTTCGAGGGGGCTTGAGATCTTC
>TRBJ1-2|TRBV19|-|-
CASSIPRDGKDGYTF
TGTGCCAGTAGCATCCCCAGGGATGGTAAGGATGGCTACACCTTC
>TRBJ2-7|TRBV20-1|-|TRBD1
CSLGQTSYEQYF
TGCAGTCTGGGACAGACTTCCTACGAGCAGTACTTC
>TRBJ1-2|TRBV6-1|-|TRBD1
CASSEGQGGYYGYTF
TGTGCCAGCAGTGAAGGACAGGGTGGTTACTATGGCTACACCTTC
>TRBJ2-2|TRBV12-3/TRBV12-4|few|TRBD2
CASSSRTSGRTGELFF
TGTGCCAGCAGTTCCCGGACTAGCGGGAGAACCGGGGAGCTGTTTTTT
>TRBJ1-5|TRBV7-2|many|-
CASSPRGGGLGQPQHF
TGTGCCAGCAGCCCCCGAGGAGGGGGGCTCGGTCAGCCCCAGCATTTT
>TRBJ2-2|TRBV20-1|-|-
CSARDRERGHTGELFF
TGCAGTGCTAGAGATCGAGAACGGGGACACACCGGGGAGCTGTTTTTT
>TRBJ1-5|TRBV4-3|few|-
CASSPKDSPFSAQHF
TGCGCCAGCAGCCCGAAGGACAGCCCATTCTCGGCCCAGCATTTT
>TRBJ2-5|TRBV27|-|-
CASSLKTGLADQETQYF
TGTGCCAGCAGCCTGAAAACGGGACTGGCAGACCAAGAGACCCAGTACTTC
>TRBJ2-1|TRBV20-1|-|TRBD1
CSASEGGQGADEQFF
TGCAGTGCCTCCGAGGGGGGACAGGGGGCCGATGAGCAGTTCTTC